These 6 T cell receptor beta chains were sequenced from one sample in a study of blood T cells in healthy people across ages. Together with a sample-barcoded 5' primer, a J-beta primer mix was included in a second PCR lasting roughly 6 to 12 cycles. TCRdb re-called the 5' RACE reads through MiXCR, storing one row per CDR3 protein. The data contain approximately 790,000 distinct CDR3 sequences, approximately 67% of them singletons. Material: blood. All receptors come from a man younger than 45 in good health.

This chain connects TRBV20-1 to TRBJ1-6; 7 nucleotides line up with TRBD1. Germline V gene sequence: CDR1 DFQATT, CDR2 SNEGSKA (reference sequence). The CDR3 sequence is 14 residues long. J lost 6 bases, V lost 5 bases, and 7 bases had no gene match. The chain's CDR3 is CSALTTGLNSPLHF. The CDR3 coding sequence is TGCAGTGCTCTCACGACAGGGCTTAATTCACCCCTCCACTTT.

This clonotype has more than one count but fewer than ten. The chain is built from TRBV27 and TRBJ2-1, with a tentative D call TRBD1 (7 bases). Germline assignment: CDR1 MNHEY and CDR2 SMNVEV (reference sequence). Trimming removed 7 bases from V and 6 bases from J, with 19 bases in between. The length of the CDR3 is 15 residues. The CDR3 region has the DNA TGTGCCAGCATTCGTTCGGGGGACAGATCCAATGAGCAGTTCTTC. Translated: CASIRSGDRSNEQFF.

This clonotype was seen a few times. This chain connects TRBV5-1 to TRBJ2-3, with D perhaps TRBD2 (6 bases). Trimming took 0 bases from V and 5 from J, leaving 10 bases between them. From germline, CDR1 is SGHRS and CDR2 YFSETQ. The CDR3 has 14 amino acids. As DNA, the CDR3 is TGCGCCAGCAGCTTGGTGCCGGGGGTAGATACGCAGTATTTT. This encodes CASSLVPGVDTQYF. Full variable domain (rest looked up from reference TRBV5-1 and TRBJ2-3): KAGVTQTPRYLIKTRGQQVTLSCSPISGHRSVSWYQQTPGQGLQFLFEYFSETQRNKGNFPGRFSGRQFSNSRSEMNVSTLELGDSALYLCASSLVPGVDTQYFGPGTRLTVL.

The chain links TRBV28 to TRBJ1-4; D gene uncertain. The V end was cut by 10 bases, the J end by 4 bases, with 4 bases between. Germline CDR1 and CDR2: MDHEN and SYDVKM. The CDR3 runs to 10 residues. CDR3 DNA: TGTGCCACTGGTAATGAAAAACTGTTTTTT. Residues: CATGNEKLFF. Full variable domain (remainder filled in from reference TRBV28 and TRBJ1-4): DVKVTQSSRYLVKRTGEKVFLECVQDMDHENMFWYRQDPGLGLRLIYFSYDVKMKEKGDIPEGYSVSREKKERFSLILESASTNQTSMYLCATGNEKLFFGSGTQLSVL.

This clonotype showed up just a few times. The genes are TRBV2 and TRBJ1-2, with D possibly matching TRBD1 (5 bases). Germline V gene data show CDR1 as SNHLY and CDR2 as FYNNEI. The CDR3 contains 14 residues. The V gene lost 2 bases and the J gene lost 3 bases, with 10 bases spanning the gap. The CDR3 sequence is CASSERGGDYGYTF. The CDR3 bases are TGTGCCAGCAGTGAACGGGGAGGGGACTATGGCTACACCTTC.

The gene calls are TRBV28 and TRBJ1-1; TRBD1 aligns across 10 bases. The germline V gene has CDR1 MDHEN and CDR2 SYDVKM. The CDR3 loop spans 19 amino acids. J was trimmed by 1 base and V by 6 bases; bases with no gene match: 17. This CDR3 is CASRRGGTGVSGRNTEAFF. As DNA, the CDR3 is TGTGCCAGCAGGCGAGGGGGGACAGGGGTATCGGGGAGGAACACTGAAGCTTTCTTT. Based on the CDR3 plus reference TRBV28 and TRBJ1-1, the full variable domain is DVKVTQSSRYLVKRTGEKVFLECVQDMDHENMFWYRQDPGLGLRLIYFSYDVKMKEKGDIPEGYSVSREKKERFSLILESASTNQTSMYLCASRRGGTGVSGRNTEAFFGQGTRLTVV.